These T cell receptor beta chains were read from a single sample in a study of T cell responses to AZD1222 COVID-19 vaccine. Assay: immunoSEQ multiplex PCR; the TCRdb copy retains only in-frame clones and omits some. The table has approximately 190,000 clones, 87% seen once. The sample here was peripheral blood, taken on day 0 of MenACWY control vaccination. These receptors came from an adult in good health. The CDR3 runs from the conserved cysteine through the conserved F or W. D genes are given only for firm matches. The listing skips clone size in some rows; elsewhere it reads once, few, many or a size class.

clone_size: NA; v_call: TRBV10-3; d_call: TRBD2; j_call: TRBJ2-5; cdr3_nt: TGTGCCATCAGTGGACTAGCGGGGGTAAGGGGAAGTAGAGAGACCCAGTACTTC; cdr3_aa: CAISGLAGVRGSRETQYF
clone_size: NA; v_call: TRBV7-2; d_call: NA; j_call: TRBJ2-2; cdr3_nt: TGTGCCAGCAGCCTCGACAGGAGAGGCACCGGGGAGCTGTTTTTT; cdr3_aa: CASSLDRRGTGELFF
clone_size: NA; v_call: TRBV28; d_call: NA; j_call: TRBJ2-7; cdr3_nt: TGTGCCAGCAGTTTGACAGCCTTAAGTTATTCGAGCTCCTACGAGCAGTACTTC; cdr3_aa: CASSLTALSYSSSYEQYF
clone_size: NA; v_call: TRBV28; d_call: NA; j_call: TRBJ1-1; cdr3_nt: TGTGCCAGCCGCCAGAACACTGAAGCTTTCTTT; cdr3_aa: CASRQNTEAFF
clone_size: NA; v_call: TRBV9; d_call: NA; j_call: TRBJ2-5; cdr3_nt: TGTGCCAGCTCCTCTTTTGGGGCGGTTAAAGAGACCCAGTACTTC; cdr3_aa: CASSSFGAVKETQYF
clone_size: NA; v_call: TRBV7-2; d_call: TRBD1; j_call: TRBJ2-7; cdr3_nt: TGTGCCAGCAGCTTGCCGACAGGGCTCTCCTACGAGCAGTACTTC; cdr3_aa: CASSLPTGLSYEQYF
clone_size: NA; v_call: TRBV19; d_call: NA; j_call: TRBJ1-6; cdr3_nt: TGTGCCAGTAGTATAGGAAGGACAGAAAATTCACCCCTCCACTTT; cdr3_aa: CASSIGRTENSPLHF
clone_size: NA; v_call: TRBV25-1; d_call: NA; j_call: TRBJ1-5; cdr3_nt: TGTGCCAGCAGTGACAGGGACAATCAGCCCCAGCATTTT; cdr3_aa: CASSDRDNQPQHF
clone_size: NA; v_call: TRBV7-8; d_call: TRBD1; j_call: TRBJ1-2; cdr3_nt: TGTGCCAGCAGACGACCGGGACAGGGGGGGTATGGCTACACCTTC; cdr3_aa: CASRRPGQGGYGYTF
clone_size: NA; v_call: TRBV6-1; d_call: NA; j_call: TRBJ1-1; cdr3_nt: TGTGCCAGCAGTGAAGCGCGGGGGAGACACGGAGAAGCTTTCTTT; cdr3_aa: CASSEARGRHGEAFF
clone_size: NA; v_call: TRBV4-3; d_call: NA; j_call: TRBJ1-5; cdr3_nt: TGCGCCAGCAGCCAAGAGGGCAGGGAGGATCAGCCCCAGCATTTT; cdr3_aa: CASSQEGREDQPQHF
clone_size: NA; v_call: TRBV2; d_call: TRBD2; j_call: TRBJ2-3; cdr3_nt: TGTGCCAGCAGTGAAGGCGGGAGAGGCACAGATACGCAGTATTTT; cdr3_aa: CASSEGGRGTDTQYF
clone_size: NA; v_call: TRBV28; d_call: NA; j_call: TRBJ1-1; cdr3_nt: TGTGCCAGCAGTCTATCCACTGAAGCTTTCTTT; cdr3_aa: CASSLSTEAFF
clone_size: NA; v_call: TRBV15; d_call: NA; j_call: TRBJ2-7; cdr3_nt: TGTGCCACCAGCAGAGGGGGGGCCAACGAGCAGTACTTC; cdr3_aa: CATSRGGANEQYF
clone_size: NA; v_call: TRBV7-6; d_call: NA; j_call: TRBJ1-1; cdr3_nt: TGTGCCAGCAGCTTAGTTGTCGCCCCGTCGGACACTGAAGCTTTCTTT; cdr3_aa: CASSLVVAPSDTEAFF
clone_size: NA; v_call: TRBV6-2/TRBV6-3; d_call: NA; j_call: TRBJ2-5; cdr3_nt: TGTGCCAGCAGCCCCCGATTGGGAGAGACCCAGTACTTC; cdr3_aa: CASSPRLGETQYF
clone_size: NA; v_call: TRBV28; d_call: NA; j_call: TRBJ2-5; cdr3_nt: TGTGCCAGCAGTCTTACGTCCGGGACCCAGTACTTC; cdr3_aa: CASSLTSGTQYF
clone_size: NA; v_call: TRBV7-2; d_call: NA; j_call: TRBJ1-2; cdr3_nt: TGTGCCAGCAGCCCGTGGTCCAAGGTCGCTGGCTACACCTTC; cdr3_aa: CASSPWSKVAGYTF
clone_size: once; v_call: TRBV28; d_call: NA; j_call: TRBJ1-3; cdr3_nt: TGTGCCAGCAGTTTAGGCTGGAGAAACACCATATATTTT; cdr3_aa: CASSLGWRNTIYF
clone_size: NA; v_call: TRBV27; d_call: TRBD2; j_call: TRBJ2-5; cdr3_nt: TGTGCCAGCAGTTTAAGGGGAGGGAGAGAGACCCAGTACTTC; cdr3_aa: CASSLRGGRETQYF
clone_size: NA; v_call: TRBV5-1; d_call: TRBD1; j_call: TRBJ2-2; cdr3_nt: TGCGCCAGCAGCATGGACAGGGTAGGGACCGGGGAGCTGTTTTTT; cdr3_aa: CASSMDRVGTGELFF
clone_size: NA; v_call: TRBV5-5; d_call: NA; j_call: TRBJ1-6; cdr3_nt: TGTGCCAGCAGCCTCTCCACTGGCTCCTATAATTCACCCCTCCACTTT; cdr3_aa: CASSLSTGSYNSPLHF
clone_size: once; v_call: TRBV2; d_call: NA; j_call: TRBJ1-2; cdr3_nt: TGTGCCAGCAGGGGGTCAGCTAACTATGGCTACACCTTC; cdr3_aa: CASRGSANYGYTF
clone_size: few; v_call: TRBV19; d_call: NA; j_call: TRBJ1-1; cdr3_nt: TGTGCCAGTACCACCTCCGGGTACGAAGCTTTCTTT; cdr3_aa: CASTTSGYEAFF
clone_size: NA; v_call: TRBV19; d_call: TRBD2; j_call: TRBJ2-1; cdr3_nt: TGTGCCAGTCGTCCCGGGACTAGCGGGGCTAACAATGAGCAGTTCTTC; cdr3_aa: CASRPGTSGANNEQFF
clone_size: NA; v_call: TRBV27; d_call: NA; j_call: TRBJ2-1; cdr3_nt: TGTGCCAGCAGCCCCCAGGGGCAGAGGTACAATGAGCAGTTCTTC; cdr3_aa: CASSPQGQRYNEQFF
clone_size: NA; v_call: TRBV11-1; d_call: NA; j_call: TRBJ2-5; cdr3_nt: TGTGCCAGCAGCTTAGTCGGAGAGACCCAGTACTTC; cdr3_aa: CASSLVGETQYF
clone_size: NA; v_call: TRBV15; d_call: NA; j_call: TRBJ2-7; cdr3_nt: TGTGCCACCAGCAGGGACAGAGGATACGAGCAGTACTTC; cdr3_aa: CATSRDRGYEQYF
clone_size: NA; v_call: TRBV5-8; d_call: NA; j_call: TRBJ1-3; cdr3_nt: TGTGCCAGCAGCTTGGCGGGGGTCCTTGCCTCTGGAAACACCATATATTTT; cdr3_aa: CASSLAGVLASGNTIYF
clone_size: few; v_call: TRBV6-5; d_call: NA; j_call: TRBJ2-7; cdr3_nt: TGTGCCAGCAGTTATGGTGGTTCCGAGCAGTACTTC; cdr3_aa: CASSYGGSEQYF
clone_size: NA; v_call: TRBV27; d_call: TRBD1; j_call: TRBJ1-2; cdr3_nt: TGTGCCAGCAGTTTGGTGGGACAGGTCGATGGCTACACCTTC; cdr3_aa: CASSLVGQVDGYTF
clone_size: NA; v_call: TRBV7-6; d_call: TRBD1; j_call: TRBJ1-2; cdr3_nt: TGTGCCAGCAGCTTAGGCGTACGGGCAGGGGGAGAGAACTATGGCTACACCTTC; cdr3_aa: CASSLGVRAGGENYGYTF
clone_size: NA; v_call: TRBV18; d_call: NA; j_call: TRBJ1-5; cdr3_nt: TGTGCCAGCTCACCATCTTTCGGCAATCAGCCCCAGCATTTT; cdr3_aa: CASSPSFGNQPQHF
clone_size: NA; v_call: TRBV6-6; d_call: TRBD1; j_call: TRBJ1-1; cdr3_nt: TGTGCCAGCAGACGATCCGGGACAGACGGAGGCACTTTCTTT; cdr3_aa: CASRRSGTDGGTFF
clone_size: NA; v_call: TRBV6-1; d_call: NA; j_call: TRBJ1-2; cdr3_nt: TGTGCCAGCAGTGACACCCAGGTATATGGCTACACCTTC; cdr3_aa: CASSDTQVYGYTF
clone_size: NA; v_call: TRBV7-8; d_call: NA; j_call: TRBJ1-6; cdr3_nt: TGTGCCAGCAGCCTACGGGACGGATATAATTCACCCCTCCACTTT; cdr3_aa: CASSLRDGYNSPLHF
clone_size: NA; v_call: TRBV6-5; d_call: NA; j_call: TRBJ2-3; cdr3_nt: TGTGCCACCAAGGATGTGGCCGATACGCAGTATTTT; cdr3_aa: CATKDVADTQYF
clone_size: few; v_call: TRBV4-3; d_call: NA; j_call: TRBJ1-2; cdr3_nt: TGCGCCAGCAGCCAAGACAGGGGAAGTGGCTACACCTTC; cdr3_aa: CASSQDRGSGYTF
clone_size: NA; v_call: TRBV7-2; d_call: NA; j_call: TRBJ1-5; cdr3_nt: TGTGCCAGCAGCTTGTTCCAGGGGCCCAATCAGCCCCAGCATTTT; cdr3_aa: CASSLFQGPNQPQHF
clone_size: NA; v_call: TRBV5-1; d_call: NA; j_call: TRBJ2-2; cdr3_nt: TGCGCCAGCAGGGAGGCAGGGATCACCGGGGAGCTGTTTTTT; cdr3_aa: CASREAGITGELFF
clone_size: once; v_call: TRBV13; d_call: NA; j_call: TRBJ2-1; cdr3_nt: TGTGCCAGCAGCTTAGGAGGCGGGCTCCCATACAATGAGCAGTTCTTC; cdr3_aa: CASSLGGGLPYNEQFF
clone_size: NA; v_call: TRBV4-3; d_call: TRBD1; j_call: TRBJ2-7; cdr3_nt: TGCGCCAGCAGCTCCGGGACAGGGCGCTACGAGCAGTACTTC; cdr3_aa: CASSSGTGRYEQYF
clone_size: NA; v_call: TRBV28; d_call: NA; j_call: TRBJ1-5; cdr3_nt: TGTGCCAGCAGCCACCCGACAGGTCATCAGCCCCAGCATTTT; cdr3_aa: CASSHPTGHQPQHF
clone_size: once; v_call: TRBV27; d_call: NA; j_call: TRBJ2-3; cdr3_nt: TGTGCCAGCAGTTCCGCAGATACGCAGTATTTT; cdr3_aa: CASSSADTQYF